The clone carrying this T cell receptor (beta chain) was counted a few times. These data belong to a study of blood T cell repertoires in COVID-19. Study background: Samples came from the United States, Italy and Spain, spanning acute and convalescent COVID-19.

In the study's own analysis: Amplified reference gene primers provided the basis for estimating nucleated cell counts. Method: immunoSEQ multiplex PCR; TCRdb's copy keeps in-frame clones and lacks some. Clonal size and the V and J genes are those of that table, whereas D and trimming came from the DNA. The sample lists 180,000 or so clones; approximately 83% were seen once. Trimming removed 1 base from V and 0 bases from J, with 13 bases in between. Per the germline V gene, CDR1 is PRHDT and CDR2 is FYEKMQ (reference sequence). The length of the CDR3 is 17 residues. The chain couples TRBV13 to TRBJ1-3; a weak D match, TRBD1 (6 bases). Sequencing was carried out using peripheral blood. The origin of this receptor is a man aged 60 to 75 with acute or convalescent COVID-19. The chain's CDR3 is CASSLARRGGSGNTIYF. In DNA, the CDR3 is TGTGCCAGCAGCTTAGCCCGGAGAGGGGGCTCTGGAAACACCATATATTTT.